Included here is one T cell receptor (beta chain) sequence, with context. Germline CDR1 and CDR2: MNHEY and SMNVEV (reference sequence). The CDR3 spans 14 residues. Trimming stripped 3 bases from V and 0 bases from J, with 9 bases between. The source of the sample is a study of blood T cell repertoires in COVID-19. Study-wide context: Samples came from the United States, Italy and Spain, spanning acute and convalescent COVID-19. Nucleic acid was either cDNA or gDNA, and it came from T cells, B-cell-depleted T cells, or PBMCs.

The authors' processing: Counts of nucleated cells, estimated from reference gene primer amplification, were obtained. TCRdb's table, derived via immunoSEQ multiplex PCR, lists solely in-frame clones and lacks some. V and J calls and clone size come straight from that table; D and trimming were deduced from the DNA. The sample has about 140,000 clones, more than 60% seen once. The V and J genes are TRBV27 and TRBJ2-7; D might be TRBD1 (5 bases). The sequence came from a man older than 75 with acute or convalescent COVID-19. The sample comprised peripheral blood. CDR3 coding DNA: TGTGCCAGCAGTTTGACAGTGAGCTCCTACGAGCAGTACTTC. This codes for CASSLTVSSYEQYF.